This TCR beta chain came from a study of cytomegalovirus exposure and HLA in healthy donors. Study background: In terms of ancestry, the Caucasian-associated cluster contained roughly 81% of the approximately 400 genotyped donors.

This CDR3 region has 14 residues. Trimming removed 4 bases at V and 0 bases at J, with 9 bases between. Looked up from germline, CDR1 is KGHSH and CDR2 is LQKENI. Notes on this clone: Its antigen is undetermined.

General study points: Among the sequence variants, a highly shared cluster was likely an artifact of sequencing. Accurate predictions that matched the HLA-A and HLA-B alleles of most subjects were reportedly made from TCR beta sequences. Follow-up analysis later connected one missense variant in DCLRE1C with trimming of TCR beta V- and J-genes.

PCR was performed using 60 Vbeta and 13 Jbeta primers. The protocol was immunoSEQ multiplex PCR, while the TCRdb copy is restricted to in-frame clones and leaves out a portion. This table holds about 160,000 clones. This rearrangement joins TRBV18 to TRBJ1-1; D gene uncertain. Sequencing input: PBMCs. The clonotype originates from a woman aged 55-70 years in good health and CMV-seronegative. The CDR3 DNA is TGTGCCAGCTCACTCCAGGCGATGAACACTGAAGCTTTCTTT. Translation gives CASSLQAMNTEAFF.